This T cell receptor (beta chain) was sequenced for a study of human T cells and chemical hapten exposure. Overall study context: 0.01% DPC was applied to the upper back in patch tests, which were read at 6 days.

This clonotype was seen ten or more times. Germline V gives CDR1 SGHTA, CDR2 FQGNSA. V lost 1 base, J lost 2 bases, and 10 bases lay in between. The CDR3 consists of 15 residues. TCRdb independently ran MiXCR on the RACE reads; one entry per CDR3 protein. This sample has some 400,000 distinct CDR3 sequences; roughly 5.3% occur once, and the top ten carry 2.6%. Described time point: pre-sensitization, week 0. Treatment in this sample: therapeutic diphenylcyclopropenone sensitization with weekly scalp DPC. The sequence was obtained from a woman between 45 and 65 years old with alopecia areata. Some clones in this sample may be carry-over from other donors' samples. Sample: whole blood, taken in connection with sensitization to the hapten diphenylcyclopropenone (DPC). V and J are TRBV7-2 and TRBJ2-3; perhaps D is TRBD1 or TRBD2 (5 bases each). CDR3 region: CASSLEAGATDTQYF. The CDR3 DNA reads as TGTGCCAGCAGCTTAGAAGCCGGGGCCACAGATACGCAGTATTTT.